This T cell receptor beta chain derives from a study of blood T cell repertoires in COVID-19 (dated by TCRdb to 2020 to 2021). Context from the whole study: The collaborator samples originated in the United States, Italy and Spain and spanned the acute and convalescent phases of COVID-19. Where available, HLA class I and class II types were taken from metadata supplied by the sample provider and were not determined by assay-based typing. The material from the prospective study consisted of cDNA or gDNA derived from T cells, B-cell-depleted T cells, or PBMCs. Samples came from the ongoing ImmuneRACE study (first 160 participants) plus 1,254 subjects from 6 global collaborators. The sample metadata nearly always contained a de-identified subject ID, COVID-19 status, age in years and sex. The dataset comprised deeply sampled blood TCRbeta repertoires from subjects exposed to, actively infected with, or recovered from COVID-19. A freely available public database, intended as a resource for researchers studying the immune response to SARS-CoV-2, is where the repertoires were released.

A single count supports this clone. It has no known antigen specificity. No much larger clone exists at a distance of one base, and base qualities are not known. The immunoSEQ Assay, a bias-controlled multiplex PCR, was used to amplify TCRbeta CDR3 regions from genomic DNA. Processing in the source paper ran as follows. The number of nucleated cells in each sample was estimated from the amplification of reference gene primers within the assay. Sequence reads were collapsed and filtered to measure the absolute abundance of every unique TCRbeta CDR3 rearrangement. For each sample, productive Simpson clonality was calculated as the square root of Simpson's diversity index over productive rearrangements. TCRdb limited this immuneACCESS table to in-frame rearrangements with V and J called. A share of clones is missing; checked studies link under half to unresolved V genes, and the rest is unexplained. V and J calls and clone size are as listed in that table; D and trimming were resolved from the DNA. The sample table records approximately 150,000 clones; approximately 80% of these occur just once. The ten most abundant clones make up about 5% of the sample.

The germline V gene gives CDR1 as LGHNA and CDR2 as YNFKEQ. CDR3 length: 15 amino acids, cysteine to phenylalanine. Just CDR3 DNA is preserved here, 45 bases in frame from base 1. V and J are trimmed by 2 bases and 7 bases, and the gene matches miss 8 bases of the junction. Each collaborating institution followed its own protocols to collect whole blood in K2EDTA tubes. For TCRbeta analysis, collaborators shipped samples in one of three forms: frozen whole blood, isolated PBMCs, or DNA extracted from either of those sample types. Study-level results and caveats: The quantity of clinical and demographic metadata differed by source and by participant and was supplied without curation.

The receptor chain draws on TRBV4-2 and TRBJ2-1, with TRBD2 matching 7 junction bases. Sequencing used peripheral blood. This clonotype originated in a woman aged 45-59 years with acute or convalescent COVID-19. CDR3 region: CASSQRASGKNEQFF. The nucleotides read TGTGCCAGCAGCCAACGAGCCAGCGGGAAAAATGAGCAGTTCTTC.